This T cell receptor (beta chain) comes out of a study of immune heterogeneity within non-small cell lung tumors. Amplification of TCR beta CDR3 was performed by multiplex PCR with 32 V and 13 J primers. TCRdb itself ran the multiplex PCR reads through MiXCR, one entry per CDR3 protein. The sample lists about 2,600 distinct CDR3 sequences, approximately 27% occurring once. Findings and caveats of the study: Identical dominant CDR3 beta clonotypes were found repeatedly across the tumor sites of a single patient, and these appeared alongside high-frequency clones that were unique to particular tumor locations.

For this clonotype: Its antigen is undetermined.

The starting template was genomic DNA from bulk tumor, around 660 ng per sample. Spaced far apart, several biopsies were taken from each primary tumor during surgery. Patients underwent curative surgery for non-small cell lung cancer (untreated and newly diagnosed). The donors had newly diagnosed non-small cell lung cancer and underwent surgery intended to cure it. Germline CDR1 and CDR2: MNHEY and SVGAGI. V was clipped by 2 bases and J by 0 bases, with 5 bases between them. The CDR3 is 14 residues long. Sequencing was performed on lung tumor tissue. This clonotype was sampled from a man in his fifties with non-small cell lung cancer. The chain links TRBV6-5 to TRBJ1-5; D might be TRBD1 (5 bases). The chain's CDR3 is CASSYRGSNQPQHF. The CDR3 nucleotides read TGTGCCAGCAGTTACAGGGGTAGCAATCAGCCCCAGCATTTT.